These 9 T cell receptor beta chains came from one sample sequenced in a study of T-cell memory formation after mild COVID-19. One entry per CDR3 protein results from TCRdb running MiXCR on the 5' RACE reads. The sample records over 450,000 distinct CDR3 sequences, about a fifth being singletons. The sample was PBMCs or a T cell subset sorted from them (not recorded which). These receptors were taken from an adult woman who had mild COVID-19 (a few samples of this study predate the infection). Cell type and time point are not known.

This clonotype was counted between two and nine times. The gene calls are TRBV12-3 or TRBV12-4 and TRBJ2-1, with 11 bases that match TRBD1. The CDR3 has 15 amino acids. The junction had 5 bases not matched to a gene; V was cut back by 6 bases and J by 4 bases. CDR3 in amino acids: CASRDGTGGYNEQFF. In DNA, the CDR3 is TGTGCCAGCAGAGACGGGACAGGGGGTTACAATGAGCAGTTCTTC.

This clonotype appeared a few times. V is TRBV5-1 and J is TRBJ2-5; 10 nucleotides match TRBD2. This CDR3 is built from 14 residues. CDR1 and CDR2 from the germline V gene are SGHRS and YFSETQ. The trim removed 1 base at V and 6 bases at J, leaving 3 bases unmatched. The CDR3 loop is CASSLRLAGQTQYF. DNA for the CDR3: TGCGCCAGCAGCTTGAGACTAGCGGGCCAGACCCAGTACTTC.

This clonotype was seen a few times. The rearrangement joins TRBV6-2 or TRBV6-3 to TRBJ1-1; D is uncertain. This CDR3 is 13 amino acids long. CDR1 MNHEY and CDR2 SVGEGT come from the germline V gene. The germline V and J ends were trimmed by 6 bases and 4 bases, with 12 bases remaining between them. The CDR3 coding sequence is TGTGCCAGCAGACACCAGAGTTCCACTGAAGCTTTCTTT. Translated, it gives CASRHQSSTEAFF.

This clonotype was observed a handful of times. This chain links TRBV29-1 with TRBJ2-1, with 9 bases matching TRBD1. Germline-derived CDR1 and CDR2 are SQVTM and ANQGSEA. The CDR3 runs to 15 residues. Trimming took 6 bases from V and 3 from J; bases not matched to a gene: 9. The CDR3 loop reads CSVASGTGHYNEQFF. The CDR3, as DNA: TGCAGCGTCGCTTCCGGGACAGGGCACTACAATGAGCAGTTCTTC.

Only a few counts were recorded for this clonotype. The chain employs TRBV5-1 and TRBJ2-7; 8 bases fit TRBD2. The germline CDR1 and CDR2 sequences are SGHRS and YFSETQ. The CDR3 covers 16 residues. The V and J ends lost 2 bases and 2 bases, in that order; junction bases with no gene match: 9. The CDR3 nucleotides read TGCGCCAGCAGCTTTGGAAACGGCGGGGGGACCTACGAGCAGTACTTC. Its translation is CASSFGNGGGTYEQYF.

This clonotype has more than one count but fewer than ten. V is TRBV20-1 and J is TRBJ2-7; 7 nucleotides match TRBD1. With V trimmed by 0 bases and J by 2 bases, 4 bases remained unmatched. CDR3 length equals 14 residues. Looked up from germline, CDR1 is DFQATT and CDR2 is SNEGSKA (reference sequence). As DNA, the CDR3 is TGCAGTGCTAGAGACGAAGACAGGGCCTACGAGCAGTACTTC. Its translation is CSARDEDRAYEQYF.

The chain carries TRBV9 and TRBJ2-3; a possible D gene is TRBD2 (5 bases). The CDR3 runs 15 residues. Germline V lookup: CDR1 SGDLS, CDR2 YYNGEE. V lost 0 bases and J lost 0, with 8 bases in between. The CDR3 nucleotides read TGTGCCAGCAGCGTAGAGGGCGGGAGCACAGATACGCAGTATTTT. Its translation is CASSVEGGSTDTQYF.

This clonotype was found a few times. The chain couples TRBV5-6 to TRBJ2-7; D unresolved. The CDR3 extends over 12 amino acids. V was clipped by 2 bases and J by 4 bases, with 7 bases between them. Germline V gene data show CDR1 as SGHDT and CDR2 as YYEEEE. In nucleotides, the CDR3 is TGTGCCAGCAGCTTTCAGGCGTACGAGCAGTACTTC. Protein sequence: CASSFQAYEQYF.

This rearrangement joins TRBV7-3 to TRBJ2-2; weak D call: TRBD1 (6 bases). Trimming stripped 5 bases from V and 5 bases from J, with 9 bases between. The CDR3 has 13 residues. The V gene's germline CDR1 is SGHTA and CDR2 FQGTGA. The CDR3 nucleotides are TGTGCCAGCAGCCAAACAGGGACCGGGGAGCTGTTTTTT. It is translated as CASSQTGTGELFF.